The 14 T cell receptor beta chains in this list originate from one sample, sequenced in a study of Graves' ophthalmopathy and Graves' hyperthyroidism. The TCR beta CDR3 regions underwent amplification from RNA transcripts. In the first round, RT-PCR was carried out with HTBI primers, and a multiplex PCR formed the second round. One entry per CDR3 protein results from TCRdb running MiXCR on the multiplex PCR reads. This table holds 450,000 or so distinct CDR3 sequences, approximately 15% found once. Sequencing was carried out using blood. The receptors were sampled from a young woman with Graves' ophthalmopathy.

This clonotype was recorded many times. The chain couples TRBV7-9 to TRBJ1-2, with 8 bases lining up with TRBD1. V trimming: 3 bases; J trimming: 4 bases; junction bases outside the gene matches: 4. The CDR3 has 14 amino acids. Germline-derived CDR1 and CDR2 are SEHNR and FQNEAQ (reference sequence). This CDR3 reads CASSLTGEGYGYTF. As DNA, the CDR3 is TGTGCCAGCAGCTTGACAGGGGAAGGCTATGGCTACACCTTC.

This clonotype has only a few counts. CDR3 nucleotide sequence: TGTGCCAGCAGCTTTCAGGGTTTCCACGAGCAGTACTTC. Translating it yields CASSFQGFHEQYF. The chain recombines TRBV11-2 with TRBJ2-7, with D possibly matching TRBD1 (5 bases). The V and J ends lost 3 bases and 5 bases respectively, with 11 bases between them. This CDR3 region has 13 residues. Germline V lookup: CDR1 SGHAT, CDR2 FQNNGV.

This clonotype was counted many times. This chain connects TRBV5-1 to TRBJ1-1, with a tentative D call TRBD1 (6 bases). The germline V gene has CDR1 SGHRS and CDR2 YFSETQ. V was cut by 4 bases and J by 1 base, with 8 bases left in between. The CDR3 has 13 amino acids. CDR3 sequence (DNA): TGCGCCAGCAGCCAGGGACAGAACACTGAAGCTTTCTTT. Amino acid sequence: CASSQGQNTEAFF.

This chain links TRBV27 with TRBJ1-2; tentatively, D is TRBD1 (5 bases). The CDR3 length is 12 residues. V was shortened by 6 bases and J by 8 bases, with 13 bases between the two germline ends. Germline CDR1 is MNHEY and CDR2 is SMNVEV (reference sequence). The CDR3 region is CASSGRVDGYTF. In DNA, the CDR3 is TGTGCCAGCAGCGGCAGGGTCGACGGCTACACCTTC.

This clonotype showed up many times. The genes are TRBV9 and TRBJ2-2, with 7 bases fitting TRBD2. The CDR3 sequence is 13 residues long. The ends lost 5 bases at V and 6 bases at J; junction bases unmatched: 4. Germline loops: CDR1 SGDLS, CDR2 YYNGEE. The CDR3 DNA sequence: TGTGCCAGCAGTGATACTAGCGCCGGGGAGCTGTTTTTT. This encodes CASSDTSAGELFF. Based on the CDR3 plus reference TRBV9 and TRBJ2-2, the full variable domain is DSGVTQTPKHLITATGQRVTLRCSPRSGDLSVYWYQQSLDQGLQFLIQYYNGEERAKGNILERFSAQQFPDLHSELNLSSLELGDSALYFCASSDTSAGELFFGEGSRLTVL.

This clonotype has more than one count but fewer than ten. This chain links TRBV4-1 with TRBJ1-2; D might be TRBD1 (5 bases). V was cut by 3 bases and J by 0 bases, with 8 bases left in between. Germline V gives CDR1 MGHRA, CDR2 YSYEKL. This CDR3 contains 14 residues. CDR3 nucleotide sequence: TGCGCCAGCAGCCAGTTACAGGCTAACTATGGCTACACCTTC. Protein product: CASSQLQANYGYTF.

This clonotype was counted a few times. V gene TRBV11-2 combines with J gene TRBJ2-7; tentative D call: TRBD1 (5 bases). CDR3 length equals 14 residues. Germline assignment: CDR1 SGHAT and CDR2 FQNNGV. V gave up 1 base and J gave up 2 bases, with 9 bases separating them. Here the CDR3 reads CASSLGRAPYEQYF. DNA of the CDR3: TGTGCCAGCAGCTTAGGCAGGGCCCCCTACGAGCAGTACTTC.

The CDR3 here is CASSFGRLSEQYF. CDR3 sequence (DNA): TGTGCCAGCAGTTTTGGTCGCCTCAGCGAGCAGTACTTC. This chain uses TRBV28 with TRBJ2-7; the D is unclear. Looked up from germline, CDR1 is MDHEN and CDR2 is SYDVKM. The V end lost 3 bases, the J end lost 6 bases, and 12 bases lay between the germline ends. The CDR3 loop spans 13 amino acids.

This clonotype was observed a handful of times. This rearrangement joins TRBV6-1 to TRBJ1-5, with D perhaps matching TRBD1 (6 bases). CDR1 and CDR2 (germline): MNHNS, SASEGT. Trimming removed 6 bases at V and 0 bases at J, with 15 bases between. The CDR3 extends over 16 amino acids. The CDR3 is CASSPSDRYSNQPQHF. DNA for the CDR3: TGTGCCAGCAGCCCGTCGGACAGATATAGCAATCAGCCCCAGCATTTT.

The table lists this clonotype with a few counts. The chain links TRBV6-5 to TRBJ2-5, with D perhaps matching TRBD1 or TRBD2 (5 bases each). The V end lost 1 base, the J end lost 4 bases, and 13 bases lay between the germline ends. This CDR3 has 15 amino acids. Germline CDR1 and CDR2: MNHEY and SVGAGI. The CDR3 DNA reads as TGTGCCAGCAGTTACTGGGGACCTCGAACAGAGACCCAGTACTTC. This sequence encodes CASSYWGPRTETQYF.

This clonotype occurred many times. The V gene is TRBV11-2, the J gene TRBJ2-7; tentative D call: TRBD2 (6 bases). Germline V gives CDR1 SGHAT, CDR2 FQNNGV. The V and J ends lost 6 bases and 3 bases respectively, with 21 bases between them. The CDR3 is 16 amino acids. The CDR3 region is CASRTGWDSQIYEQYF. CDR3 DNA: TGTGCCAGCAGGACTGGGTGGGACTCACAAATCTACGAGCAGTACTTC.

At least ten counts were recorded for this clonotype. The chain is built from TRBV6-1 and TRBJ1-1, with 7 bases aligning to TRBD1. The germline gives CDR1 MNHNS, CDR2 SASEGT. Unmatched junction bases numbered 3, after V lost 5 bases and J lost 3 bases. The CDR3 consists of 13 residues. The CDR3, as DNA: TGTGCCAGCAGTAGACAGGGCCACACTGAAGCTTTCTTT. Translation: CASSRQGHTEAFF.

This clonotype was recorded at least ten times. The CDR3 DNA is TGTGCCAGCAGCCCGGAGAGAGGGTGGTCCTTCTTT. It specifies CASSPERGWSFF. This chain joins TRBV7-9 and TRBJ1-1; D gene uncertain. Germline V gene sequence: CDR1 SEHNR, CDR2 FQNEAQ (reference sequence). V gave up 5 bases and J gave up 14 bases, with 18 bases separating them. The CDR3 is 12 amino acids.

This clonotype was recorded many times. CDR3 region: CASSDEGPTEYTGELFF. Written as DNA, the CDR3 is TGTGCCAGCAGTGACGAAGGCCCCACAGAGTACACCGGGGAGCTGTTTTTT. This rearrangement joins TRBV6-4 to TRBJ2-2; unclear D gene. CDR3 size: 17 residues. Per the germline V gene, CDR1 is MRHNA and CDR2 is SNTAGT. The V and J ends lost 2 bases and 3 bases respectively, with 16 bases between them.